Presented here are 18 T cell receptor beta chains from one specimen sequenced in a study of T cell repertoires in cytomegalovirus infection. MiXCR, run by TCRdb on the reads, gives a single entry per CDR3 protein. The profile shows a few hundred thousand distinct CDR3 sequences, roughly 43% of them singletons. No antigen has been identified for these receptors. The sample here was cultured PBMCs, taken from culture after CMV antigen stimulation. The receptors stem from a human donor in good health (CMV status not recorded). Some clones in this sample may be carry-over from other donors' samples.

The chain links TRBV7-9 to TRBJ1-2; no definite D call. There are 12 residues in the CDR3. Germline V gene data show CDR1 as SEHNR and CDR2 as FQNEAQ (reference sequence). V lost 5 bases and J lost 3, with 7 bases in between. Here the CDR3 DNA reads TGTGCCAGCAGCCGCGTTGACTATGGCTACACCTTC. Translation: CASSRVDYGYTF.

This sequence joins TRBV12-3 or TRBV12-4 and TRBJ1-5; unclear D gene. The V and J ends lost 5 bases and 5 bases respectively, with 10 bases between them. This CDR3 has 13 amino acids. The CDR3 nucleotides are TGTGCCAGCAGTCTCCTGGGAGATCAGCCCCAGCATTTT. It is translated as CASSLLGDQPQHF.

This clonotype was counted only a few times. The chain couples TRBV7-2 to TRBJ2-1; a possible D gene is TRBD2 (6 bases). V was clipped by 4 bases and J by 5 bases, with 12 bases between them. Per germline, CDR1 SGHTA and CDR2 FQGNSA. The CDR3 spans 14 residues. The CDR3 nucleotides are TGTGCCAGCAGCTCAGGGTGGGGGGACAATGAGCAGTTCTTC. Its protein is CASSSGWGDNEQFF.

This clonotype appeared a few times. The CDR3: CASSLGTSGRVWSYEQYF. DNA for the CDR3: TGTGCCAGCAGCTTAGGGACTAGCGGGAGGGTCTGGTCCTACGAGCAGTACTTC. The chain uses TRBV7-8 and TRBJ2-7; TRBD2 agrees at 15 bases. V was clipped by 1 base and J by 1 base; unmatched bases: 5. CDR3 size: 18 residues. CDR1 and CDR2 (germline): SGHVS, FQNEAQ.

V usage is TRBV20-1 and J usage is TRBJ2-5; 8 bases match TRBD2. Germline lookup yields CDR1 DFQATT and CDR2 SNEGSKA (reference sequence). Losses at the gene ends were 3 bases for V and 2 bases for J; bases not matched to a gene: 8. The CDR3 contains 15 residues. CDR3 residues: CSARAGRGEQETQYF. The CDR3 region has the DNA TGCAGTGCTAGGGCTGGGCGGGGGGAACAAGAGACCCAGTACTTC.

This clonotype was observed a handful of times. The chain couples TRBV10-3 to TRBJ2-1; 8 nucleotides line up with TRBD2. CDR3 size: 15 residues. V lost 4 bases and J lost 3; bases outside the gene matches: 5. The germline gives CDR1 ENHRY, CDR2 SYGVKD. The CDR3 DNA follows: TGTGCCATCAGTGCGGGACTAGTAAGCTACAATGAGCAGTTCTTC. Translated: CAISAGLVSYNEQFF.

The chain combines TRBV20-1 with TRBJ2-7; a possible D gene is TRBD1 (7 bases). V gave up 5 bases and J gave up 1 base, with 24 bases separating them. The CDR3 runs to 17 residues. From germline, CDR1 is DFQATT and CDR2 SNEGSKA (reference sequence). CDR3 amino acids: CSAHAGQPSIGSYEQYF. In DNA, the CDR3 is TGCAGTGCTCATGCGGGACAGCCAAGTATTGGGTCCTACGAGCAGTACTTC.

This clonotype showed up just a few times. For the CDR3, the DNA is TGCGCCAGCAGCCGTACGGGAGTGCTAGCGGGAGCCGGGGATACGCAGTATTTT. The encoded protein is CASSRTGVLAGAGDTQYF. The chain employs TRBV4-3 and TRBJ2-3; 10 positions match TRBD2. Per the germline V gene, CDR1 is LGHNA and CDR2 is YSLEER. The V gene end was trimmed by 4 bases and the J gene end by 6 bases; junction bases not matched to a gene: 16. This CDR3 has 18 residues.

This clonotype appeared many times. The rearrangement uses TRBV7-2 and TRBJ1-3; the D is unclear. The CDR3 is made up of 14 amino acids. V was trimmed by 2 bases and J by 4 bases, leaving 9 bases between them. CDR1 SGHTA and CDR2 FQGNSA come from the germline V gene. In DNA, the CDR3 is TGTGCCAGCAGCTTACCGGGGAGAGGAAACACCATATATTTT. Translated: CASSLPGRGNTIYF.

This chain joins TRBV20-1 and TRBJ2-7; D possibly matches TRBD1 or TRBD2 (5 bases each). Per germline, CDR1 DFQATT and CDR2 SNEGSKA (reference sequence). The CDR3 has 12 amino acids. The chain's CDR3 is CSPGRTPYEQYF. The CDR3 coding sequence is TGCAGCCCGGGACGGACTCCCTACGAGCAGTACTTC.

The V gene is TRBV20-1, the J gene TRBJ2-2, with 9 bases lining up with TRBD1. V shed 5 bases and J 6 bases; nucleotides not matched to a gene: 4. The CDR3 consists of 13 residues. Germline V gene data show CDR1 as DFQATT and CDR2 as SNEGSKA (reference sequence). CDR3 loop: CSASGTGSGELFF. DNA for the CDR3: TGCAGTGCTTCCGGGACAGGGTCCGGGGAGCTGTTTTTT.

This clonotype was observed a few times. The chain is built from TRBV7-8 and TRBJ2-5; D is ambiguous. Germline values: CDR1 SGHVS, CDR2 FQNEAQ. The CDR3 is 15 residues long. V was cut by 7 bases and J by 0 bases, with 15 bases left in between. The DNA for the CDR3 is TGTGCCAGCATCCCCGGCGGAAATTACCAAGAGACCCAGTACTTC. It specifies CASIPGGNYQETQYF.

V and J are TRBV6-5 and TRBJ1-2; 7 positions agree with TRBD1. The trim removed 4 bases at V and 4 bases at J, leaving 12 bases unmatched. The CDR3 has 16 residues. The V gene's germline CDR1 is MNHEY and CDR2 SVGAGI. The CDR3 DNA reads TGTGCCAGCAGTTCCGCGACAGGGCGTCCGGGCTATGGCTACACCTTC. This sequence encodes CASSSATGRPGYGYTF.

This clonotype was observed a handful of times. The chain uses TRBV7-9 and TRBJ2-2, with 8 bases matching TRBD2. The CDR3 runs 16 residues. V gave up 6 bases and J gave up 0 bases; unmatched junction bases: 6. CDR1 and CDR2 (germline): SEHNR, FQNEAQ (reference sequence). CDR3 region: CASRSTSGANTGELFF. The CDR3 DNA is TGTGCCAGCAGATCTACTAGCGGAGCGAACACCGGGGAGCTGTTTTTT.

V is TRBV12-3 or TRBV12-4 and J is TRBJ1-4, with TRBD1 as a possible D gene (5 bases). V was clipped by 3 bases and J by 8 bases, with 19 bases between them. The CDR3 loop spans 16 amino acids. The CDR3 sequence is CASSFRDGGADEKLFF. The CDR3, as DNA: TGTGCCAGCAGTTTCCGGGACGGCGGGGCGGACGAAAAACTGTTTTTT.

The chain links TRBV2 to TRBJ2-3; no clear D gene. V was pared by 2 bases and J by 6 bases, with 6 bases between. The CDR3 consists of 12 residues. Looked up from germline, CDR1 is SNHLY and CDR2 is FYNNEI. For the CDR3, the DNA is TGTGCCAGCAGTGAAAGGGTGGATACGCAGTATTTT. This codes for CASSERVDTQYF.

V and J are TRBV6-5 and TRBJ1-5; D might be TRBD1 (6 bases). Trimming took 0 bases from V and 9 from J, leaving 12 bases between them. The CDR3 loop spans 14 amino acids. Germline loops: CDR1 MNHEY, CDR2 SVGAGI. CDR3 loop: CASSYSKGGWPQHF. CDR3 nucleotides: TGTGCCAGCAGTTACTCGAAAGGGGGGTGGCCCCAGCATTTT.

This clonotype was observed at least ten times. The chain has TRBV7-2 and TRBJ2-5; 7 bases are a match to TRBD2. The junction had 0 bases not matched to a gene; V was cut back by 1 base and J by 7 bases. Per the germline V gene, CDR1 is SGHTA and CDR2 is FQGNSA. This CDR3 has 12 residues. CDR3 coding DNA: TGTGCCAGCAGCTTAGGCGGGGGGACCCAGTACTTC. Translated: CASSLGGGTQYF.